The T cell receptor beta chain described here comes from a study of brain T cells in children with intractable seizures (dated by TCRdb to about 2021). As for the study more broadly: As a first screen for immune gene transcripts, resected brain tissue from about 58 pediatric epilepsy surgery cases was run on a NanoString immunology panel. Eight of the 12 selected surgery cases also had pre-surgery blood sequenced, which left four cases with brain tissue only. Overall study results and their limits: The patients' HCMV serostatus was not known, and viral specificity was inferred solely from CDR3 sequence similarity. Because sequencing depth was different between pre-surgery and post-surgery blood, clones absent from the pre-surgery sample may reflect undersampling.

As concerns this clone: The clone's antigen remains unknown. Base qualities are missing; no much larger clone stands one base away.

The immunoSEQ assay was applied to genomic DNA to generate the TCR beta chain sequences. As for the authors' bioinformatics: CDR3 sequences that did not begin with the conserved framework cysteine at position 104 were removed manually. To get clonality, the normalized Shannon's Diversity Index was subtracted from one, giving values from 0 (maximal diversity) to 1 (oligoclonal). Chi-squared comparison-of-proportions tests assessed whether the same CDR3 differed in frequency between samples, such as brain versus blood. Public clonotypes were found by searching immuneACCESS, and the VDJdb browser was used to assess similarity to known antiviral clonotypes. Entries here come from immuneACCESS through TCRdb and include only in-frame sequences with V and J called. Some clones fail to appear in such tables; in the studies checked, an unresolved V gene covers under half of the shortfall, and the cause of the remainder is unknown. V and J calls and clone size follow that table, whereas D and trimming were derived from the DNA. This sample gives 110,000 or so clones in total; under 95% of them show up just once. The ten largest clonotypes hold around 4% of the sample.

Per the germline V gene (reference sequence), SGHNT is the CDR1 and YYREEE is the CDR2. The cysteine opens and the phenylalanine closes a CDR3 of 15 amino acids. The CDR3 DNA has 45 bases and is translated from base 1. V lost 4 bases and J lost 2 bases, and the count of bases not matched to a germline gene is 4. The time point label corresponds to: resected brain tissue, or blood drawn just prior to surgery. The surgery cases with the highest brain T cell transcript signatures were chosen for TCR beta chain sequencing of brain tissue, and also of blood when blood was available. Before surgery, the patients had been given at least one anti-epileptic drug. TCR-sequenced patients were children with drug-resistant epilepsy due to tuberous sclerosis complex, focal cortical dysplasia, Rasmussen encephalitis or hemimegalencephaly. The blood samples were collected right before the epilepsy surgery. The Monarch genomic DNA purification kit was used to extract bulk genomic DNA from unsorted brain tissue and from whole blood.

The V gene is TRBV5-4 and the J gene is TRBJ2-5, with TRBD1 matching 11 junction bases. The clonotype was recovered from a boy under two years old with hemimegalencephaly and intractable seizures. The sample consisted of peripheral blood, taken at surgery. The CDR3 region: CASSPGDRGQETQYF. The DNA is as follows: TGTGCCAGCAGCCCCGGGGACAGGGGGCAAGAGACCCAGTACTTC.